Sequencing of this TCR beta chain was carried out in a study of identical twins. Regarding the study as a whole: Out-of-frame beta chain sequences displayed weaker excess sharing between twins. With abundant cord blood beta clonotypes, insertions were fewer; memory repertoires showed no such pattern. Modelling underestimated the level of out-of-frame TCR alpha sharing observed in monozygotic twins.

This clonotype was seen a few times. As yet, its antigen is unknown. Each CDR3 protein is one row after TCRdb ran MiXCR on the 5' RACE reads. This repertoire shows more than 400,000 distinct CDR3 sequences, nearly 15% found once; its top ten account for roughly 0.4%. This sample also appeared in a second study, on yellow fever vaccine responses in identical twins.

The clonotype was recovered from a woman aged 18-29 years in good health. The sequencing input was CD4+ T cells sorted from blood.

DNA of the CDR3: TGTGCCAGCAGCTTAGCGCCCCCCTCCAATGAGCAGTTCTTC. Protein product: CASSLAPPSNEQFF. V gene TRBV7-6 combines with J gene TRBJ2-1; no firm D call. V gave up 0 bases and J gave up 6 bases, with 9 bases separating them. The CDR3 extends over 14 amino acids. Looked up from germline, CDR1 is SGHVS and CDR2 is FNYEAQ.